This TCR beta chain was retrieved from a study of T cells in Graves' hyperthyroidism and ophthalmopathy. Amplified TCR beta CDR3 regions came from RNA transcripts. An initial round of RT-PCR targeting the TCR CDR3 relied on the HTBI primer set. TCRdb recomputed calls from the multiplex PCR reads with MiXCR, one row per CDR3 protein. The table lists about 250,000 distinct CDR3 sequences, around 20% of them singletons. CDR1 is GTSNPN, CDR2 SVGIG, per germline (reference sequence). Trimming took 7 bases from V and 7 from J; bases not matched to a gene: 9. The CDR3 is 12 amino acids. This clonotype was counted ten times or more.

This clonotype was sampled from a man younger than 45 with Graves' ophthalmopathy. V usage is TRBV30 and J usage is TRBJ1-1, with 7 positions matching TRBD1. Sequenced sample: blood. CDR3 nucleotide sequence: TGTGCCTATGAGAGGGGGCAGGGTGAAGCTTTCTTT. Residues: CAYERGQGEAFF.